Listed below are T cell receptor beta chains from one sample, sequenced in a study of tumor and adjacent non-tumor tissue in lung cancer. TCRdb used MiXCR to reprocess the multiplex PCR reads, holding one entry per CDR3 protein. The sample includes 90,000 to 100,000 distinct CDR3 sequences, 75% to 85% of them seen just once. Sequencing input: distant non-tumor lung tissue. All receptors come from a man between 60 and 70 years old with small cell lung cancer. The CDR3 runs from the conserved cysteine through the conserved F or W. A D gene is named only where the DNA matches it firmly. Where a row states a size, it is once, few, many or the class of an expanded clone; other rows omit it.

J gene: TRBJ2-3; V gene: TRBV13; clone size: -; D gene: TRBD2; CDR3 protein: CAGSPSGLSTNTQYF; CDR3 DNA: TGTGCCGGCAGCCCTAGCGGGCTGAGCACAAACACGCAGTATTTT
J gene: TRBJ1-2; V gene: TRBV7-8; clone size: -; D gene: -; CDR3 protein: CASSPEGLGASGYTF; CDR3 DNA: TGTGCCAGCAGCCCCGAGGGACTAGGGGCGTCTGGCTACACCTTC
J gene: TRBJ1-5; V gene: TRBV11-2; clone size: -; D gene: -; CDR3 protein: CASSPYGGQGTQRQHF; CDR3 DNA: TGTGCCAGTAGCCCGTACGGGGGACAAGGGACCCAGCGCCAGCATTTT
J gene: TRBJ1-2; V gene: TRBV29-1; clone size: -; D gene: TRBD1; CDR3 protein: CNVEDGTGGAFIYGYTF; CDR3 DNA: TGCAACGTTGAGGACGGGACAGGGGGCGCGTTTATCTATGGCTACACCTTC
J gene: TRBJ2-3; V gene: TRBV2; clone size: once; D gene: -; CDR3 protein: CASSELIKGGHTDTQYF; CDR3 DNA: TGTGCCAGCAGTGAATTAATTAAGGGCGGACACACAGATACGCAGTATTTT
J gene: TRBJ2-2; V gene: TRBV4-1; clone size: -; D gene: TRBD1; CDR3 protein: CASSNRGAYTGQLFF; CDR3 DNA: TGCGCCAGCAGCAACAGGGGGGCCTATACCGGGCAACTGTTTTTT
J gene: TRBJ2-1; V gene: TRBV6-5; clone size: -; D gene: -; CDR3 protein: CASSYSIWGLAYNEQFF; CDR3 DNA: TGTGCCAGCAGTTACTCGATCTGGGGGCTAGCGTACAATGAGCAGTTTTTC
J gene: TRBJ2-1; V gene: TRBV29-1; clone size: -; D gene: TRBD1; CDR3 protein: CSVVTGGYNKQSF; CDR3 DNA: TGCAGCGTTGTAACAGGGGGGTACAATAAGCAGTCCTTC
J gene: TRBJ2-5; V gene: TRBV29-1; clone size: many; D gene: -; CDR3 protein: CSVGFGGRETQYF; CDR3 DNA: TGCAGCGTTGGGTTCGGAGGACGAGAGACCCAGTACTTC
J gene: TRBJ2-7; V gene: TRBV29-1; clone size: -; D gene: -; CDR3 protein: CSARGISYELYF; CDR3 DNA: TGCAGCGCCCGGGGCATCTCCTACGAGCTGTACTTC
J gene: TRBJ2-5; V gene: TRBV11-2; clone size: -; D gene: -; CDR3 protein: CACSLGMEDQYF; CDR3 DNA: TGTGCTTGCAGCTTAGGGATGGAGGACCAGTACTTT
J gene: TRBJ2-1; V gene: TRBV5-1; clone size: many; D gene: -; CDR3 protein: CASSRGDTSSYNEQFF; CDR3 DNA: TGCGCCAGCAGCCGGGGGGACACCAGCTCCTACAATGAGCAGTTCTTC
J gene: TRBJ1-6; V gene: TRBV6-5; clone size: -; D gene: -; CDR3 protein: CVSGKSHSPIHF; CDR3 DNA: TGTGTCAGCGGAAAATCGCATTCACCCATCCACTTT
J gene: TRBJ2-7; V gene: TRBV6-2/TRBV6-3; clone size: -; D gene: -; CDR3 protein: CASSYRFVDGTWGYEQYF; CDR3 DNA: TGTGCCAGCAGTTACCGTTTTGTCGACGGGACATGGGGCTACGAGCAGTACTTC
J gene: TRBJ1-1; V gene: TRBV5-6; clone size: -; D gene: -; CDR3 protein: CASSLASGTPNTGAFF; CDR3 DNA: TGTGCCAGCAGCTTGGCCTCTGGGACACCGAACACTGGAGCTTTCTTT
J gene: TRBJ2-1; V gene: TRBV29-1; clone size: -; D gene: -; CDR3 protein: CSAEAGARGRGEQFF; CDR3 DNA: TGCAGCGCTGAGGCGGGTGCGAGAGGGCGGGGTGAGCAGTTCTTC
J gene: TRBJ2-3; V gene: TRBV11-3; clone size: -; D gene: TRBD1; CDR3 protein: CANSSRGQDTQYF; CDR3 DNA: TGTGCCAACAGCTCCCGGGGACAGGATACGCAGTATTTT
J gene: TRBJ1-1; V gene: TRBV6-5; clone size: -; D gene: -; CDR3 protein: CASSYSILGGETEAFF; CDR3 DNA: TGTGCCAGCAGTTACTCGATTTTGGGAGGAGAGACTGAAGCTTTCTTT
J gene: TRBJ2-1; V gene: TRBV6-5; clone size: -; D gene: TRBD2; CDR3 protein: CDSNKASGSTYNEQFF; CDR3 DNA: TGTGACAGCAATAAGGCTAGCGGGAGTACCTACAATGAGCAGTTCTTC
J gene: TRBJ2-3; V gene: TRBV20-1; clone size: many; D gene: TRBD1; CDR3 protein: CSARDRIRTDTQYF; CDR3 DNA: TGCAGTGCCCGGGACAGGATACGCACAGATACGCAGTATTTT
J gene: TRBJ1-1; V gene: TRBV10-3; clone size: -; D gene: -; CDR3 protein: CAIGREGAEAFF; CDR3 DNA: TGTGCCATCGGCCGGGAGGGCGCTGAAGCTTTCTTT
J gene: TRBJ2-1; V gene: TRBV4-1; clone size: -; D gene: TRBD2; CDR3 protein: CASSRETIGTSGFNEQFF; CDR3 DNA: TGCGCCAGCAGCCGAGAAACAATAGGGACTAGCGGATTCAATGAGCAGTTCTTC
J gene: TRBJ2-2; V gene: TRBV4-1; clone size: once; D gene: -; CDR3 protein: CASSRGMINTVELFF; CDR3 DNA: TGCGCCAGCAGCCGAGGAATGATAAACACCGTGGAGCTGTTTTTT
J gene: TRBJ2-1; V gene: TRBV29-1; clone size: -; D gene: TRBD2; CDR3 protein: CSVAGGLAGGISYNEQFF; CDR3 DNA: TGCAGCGTTGCTGGGGGGTTAGCGGGAGGGATCTCCTACAATGAGCAGTTCTTC
J gene: TRBJ2-1; V gene: TRBV7-8; clone size: -; D gene: -; CDR3 protein: CASSGVAGGANEQFF; CDR3 DNA: -
J gene: TRBJ2-1; V gene: TRBV7-8; clone size: -; D gene: -; CDR3 protein: CASRTRVYEQFF; CDR3 DNA: TGTGCCAGTAGGACTCGGGTCTATGAGCAGTTCTTC
J gene: TRBJ2-1; V gene: TRBV6-5; clone size: once; D gene: -; CDR3 protein: CASSYAGRVGNEQFF; CDR3 DNA: TGTGCCAGCAGTTACGCTGGGAGAGTGGGCAATGAGCAGTTCTTC
J gene: TRBJ2-3; V gene: TRBV5-4; clone size: -; D gene: -; CDR3 protein: CASSLSKSKQYF; CDR3 DNA: TGTGCCAGCAGCTTGTCCAAAAGTAAGCAGTATTTT
J gene: TRBJ2-7; V gene: TRBV6-6; clone size: -; D gene: -; CDR3 protein: CTRRDYEQYF; CDR3 DNA: TGTACCAGAAGAGACTACGAGCAGTACTTC
J gene: TRBJ1-5; V gene: TRBV6-6; clone size: -; D gene: -; CDR3 protein: CASSFGYQQSQHF; CDR3 DNA: TGTGCCAGCAGTTTTGGGTACCAACAGTCCCAGCATTTT
J gene: TRBJ1-1; V gene: TRBV5-6; clone size: -; D gene: -; CDR3 protein: CASSLASGTANIETFF; CDR3 DNA: TGTGCCAGCAGCTTGGCCTCCGGGACTGCGAACATTGAAACTTTCTTT
J gene: TRBJ2-5; V gene: TRBV10-3; clone size: -; D gene: TRBD2; CDR3 protein: CAIASSGQETQYF; CDR3 DNA: TGTGCCATCGCCTCTAGCGGACAAGAGACCCAGTACTTC
J gene: TRBJ2-1; V gene: TRBV29-1; clone size: -; D gene: TRBD2; CDR3 protein: CSVAGGLTYEQCF; CDR3 DNA: TGCAGCGTTGCGGGGGGTTTAACTTATGAGCAGTGCTTC
J gene: TRBJ2-5; V gene: TRBV11-3; clone size: many; D gene: TRBD2; CDR3 protein: CASSRGGRGETQYF; CDR3 DNA: TGTGCCTCCAGCCGCGGGGGGCGGGGTGAGACCCAGTACTTC
J gene: TRBJ2-5; V gene: TRBV6-1; clone size: once; D gene: -; CDR3 protein: CTSGLTGHETQYF; CDR3 DNA: TGTACTAGCGGCTTGACAGGGCATGAGACCCAGTACTTC
J gene: TRBJ2-5; V gene: TRBV5-1; clone size: -; D gene: TRBD2; CDR3 protein: CTSWAAGGTQYF; CDR3 DNA: TGCACCAGCTGGGCCGCGGGGGGGACCCAGTACTTC
J gene: TRBJ2-2; V gene: TRBV11-2; clone size: -; D gene: TRBD2; CDR3 protein: CASSLPRETGKLLF; CDR3 DNA: TGTGCCAGCAGCTTACCGCGGGAGACCGGGAAGCTGCTTTTT
J gene: TRBJ2-5; V gene: TRBV11-2; clone size: many; D gene: TRBD2; CDR3 protein: CASSSRGRAQETQYF; CDR3 DNA: TGTGCCAGCAGCTCACGAGGGAGGGCTCAAGAGACCCAGTACTTC
J gene: TRBJ1-1; V gene: TRBV7-3; clone size: -; D gene: TRBD1; CDR3 protein: CASSLTDRGTALF; CDR3 DNA: TGTGCCAGCAGCTTGACGGACAGGGGCACGGCTTTATTT
J gene: TRBJ2-3; V gene: TRBV20-1; clone size: many; D gene: TRBD2; CDR3 protein: CSALQAGGTDTQYF; CDR3 DNA: TGCAGTGCTCTCCAAGCGGGAGGCACAGATACGCAGTATTTT
J gene: TRBJ2-3; V gene: TRBV30; clone size: many; D gene: -; CDR3 protein: CAWRPFTDTQYF; CDR3 DNA: TGTGCCTGGAGACCGTTCACAGATACGCAGTATTTT
J gene: TRBJ1-5; V gene: TRBV2; clone size: -; D gene: -; CDR3 protein: CASSDSGDQPQHF; CDR3 DNA: TGTGCCAGCAGTGATTCAGGGGATCAGCCCCAGCATTTT
J gene: TRBJ2-7; V gene: TRBV10-2; clone size: -; D gene: TRBD1; CDR3 protein: CASNDREGSNYEQYF; CDR3 DNA: TGCGCCAGCAATGACAGGGAAGGAAGCAACTACGAGCAGTACTTC
J gene: TRBJ2-1; V gene: TRBV11-2; clone size: -; D gene: -; CDR3 protein: CANSIGAGLVEQFF; CDR3 DNA: TGTGCCAACAGCATAGGGGCAGGGTTGGTTGAGCAGTTCTTC
J gene: TRBJ2-1; V gene: TRBV12-5; clone size: many; D gene: -; CDR3 protein: CASGSPGAVNEQFF; CDR3 DNA: TGTGCTAGTGGTTCCCCCGGCGCCGTCAATGAGCAGTTCTTC
J gene: TRBJ2-2; V gene: TRBV21-1; clone size: -; D gene: -; CDR3 protein: CASSNQVGNTGELFF; CDR3 DNA: TGTGCCAGCAGCAATCAAGTGGGCAACACCGGAGAGCTGTTTTTT
J gene: TRBJ2-1; V gene: TRBV12-3/TRBV12-4; clone size: -; D gene: -; CDR3 protein: CESRQGTYNEQFF; CDR3 DNA: TGTGAGAGCAGACAAGGAACCTACAATGAGCAGTTCTTC
J gene: TRBJ2-5; V gene: TRBV6-1; clone size: -; D gene: TRBD1; CDR3 protein: CVSSSIQGAVRETQYF; CDR3 DNA: TGTGTCAGCAGTTCAATACAGGGGGCAGTGAGAGAGACCCAGTACTTC
J gene: TRBJ1-6; V gene: TRBV6-1; clone size: -; D gene: -; CDR3 protein: CASSEVSRRSSPIHF; CDR3 DNA: TGTGCCAGCAGTGAAGTGAGCAGGAGGAGTTCACCCATCCACTTT
J gene: TRBJ2-1; V gene: TRBV11-2; clone size: few; D gene: -; CDR3 protein: CASQKRQVEIEQFF; CDR3 DNA: TGTGCCAGCCAGAAGCGGCAGGTCGAGATTGAGCAGTTCTTC
J gene: TRBJ2-1; V gene: TRBV2; clone size: -; D gene: -; CDR3 protein: CASSPYRMVEQFF; CDR3 DNA: TGTGCCAGCAGTCCCTATCGTATGGTTGAGCAGTTCTTC
J gene: TRBJ2-7; V gene: TRBV5-1; clone size: -; D gene: -; CDR3 protein: CTSSSSGDEHEQYF; CDR3 DNA: TGCACCAGCAGCTCGTCGGGGGATGAGCACGAGCAGTACTTC
J gene: TRBJ1-5; V gene: TRBV4-1; clone size: -; D gene: -; CDR3 protein: CTSSHQTGQGPQHF; CDR3 DNA: TGCACCAGCAGCCATCAGACGGGGCAAGGGCCCCAGCATTTT
J gene: TRBJ2-7; V gene: TRBV4-1; clone size: -; D gene: -; CDR3 protein: CASCFDSLYEQYF; CDR3 DNA: TGCGCCAGCTGTTTCGACAGTCTCTACGAACAGTACTTC
J gene: TRBJ2-1; V gene: TRBV6-1; clone size: -; D gene: TRBD2; CDR3 protein: CASIRLWTSGRANEQFF; CDR3 DNA: TGTGCCAGCATTCGTCTCTGGACTAGCGGGAGGGCGAATGAGCAGTTCTTC
J gene: TRBJ2-7; V gene: TRBV6-5; clone size: few; D gene: -; CDR3 protein: CTTTRPTSYEQYF; CDR3 DNA: TGTACTACGACCCGACCGACGTCCTACGAGCAGTACTTC
J gene: TRBJ1-2; V gene: TRBV12-3/TRBV12-4; clone size: many; D gene: -; CDR3 protein: CASSLLGGAFSYGYTF; CDR3 DNA: TGTGCCAGCAGTTTACTCGGTGGGGCTTTTAGCTATGGCTACACCTTC